The text below deals with one T cell receptor beta chain. Generated by immunoSEQ multiplex PCR, the TCRdb table keeps only in-frame clones and is missing some. The sample has some 150,000 clones; over 75% are singletons. The source of the sample is a study of blood T cell repertoires in COVID-19. Recruits, aged roughly 18 to 90 years, lived in 25 or so US areas. The germline V gene has CDR1 KGHDR and CDR2 SFDVKD. The CDR3 length is 14 residues. With V trimmed by 4 bases and J by 9 bases, 8 bases remained unmatched. J is TRBJ2-1 and V is TRBV24-1, with 7 bases aligning to TRBD1. The clonotype comes from a human donor with acute COVID-19. The donor label of this sample is uncertain. The specimen sequenced was PBMCs or T cells enriched from blood (not recorded which). The CDR3: CATSDPETGSEQFF. The CDR3 coding sequence is TGTGCCACCAGTGACCCCGAGACAGGGAGTGAGCAGTTCTTC.